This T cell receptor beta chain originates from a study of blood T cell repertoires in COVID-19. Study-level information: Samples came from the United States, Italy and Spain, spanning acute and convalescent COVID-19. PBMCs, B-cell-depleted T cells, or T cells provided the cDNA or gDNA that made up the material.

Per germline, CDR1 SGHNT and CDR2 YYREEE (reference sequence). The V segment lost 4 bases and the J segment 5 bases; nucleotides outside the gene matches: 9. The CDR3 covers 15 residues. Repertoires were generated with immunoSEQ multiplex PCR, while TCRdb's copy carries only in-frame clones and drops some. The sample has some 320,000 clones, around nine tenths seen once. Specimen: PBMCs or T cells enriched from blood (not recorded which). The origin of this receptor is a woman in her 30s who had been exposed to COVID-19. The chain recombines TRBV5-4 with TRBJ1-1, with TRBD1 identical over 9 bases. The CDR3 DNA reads TGTGCCAGCAGCCTGGGACAGGGAGGAAGGACTGAAGCTTTCTTT. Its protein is CASSLGQGGRTEAFF.